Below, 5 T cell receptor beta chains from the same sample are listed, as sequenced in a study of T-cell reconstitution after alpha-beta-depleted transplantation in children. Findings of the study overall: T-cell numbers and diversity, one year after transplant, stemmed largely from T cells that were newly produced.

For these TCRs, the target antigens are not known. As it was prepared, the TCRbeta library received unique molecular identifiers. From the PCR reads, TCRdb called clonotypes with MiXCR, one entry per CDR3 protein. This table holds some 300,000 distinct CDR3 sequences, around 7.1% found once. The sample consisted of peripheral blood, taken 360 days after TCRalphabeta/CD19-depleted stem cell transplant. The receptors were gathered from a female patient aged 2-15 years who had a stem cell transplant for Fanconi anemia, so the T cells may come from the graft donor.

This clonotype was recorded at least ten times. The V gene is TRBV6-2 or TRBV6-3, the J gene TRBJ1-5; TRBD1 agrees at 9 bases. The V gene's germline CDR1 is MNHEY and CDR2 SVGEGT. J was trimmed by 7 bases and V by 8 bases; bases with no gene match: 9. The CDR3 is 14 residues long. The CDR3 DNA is TGTGCCAGCGGGGACAGGGTAAGCCGACAGCCCCAGCATTTT. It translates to CASGDRVSRQPQHF.

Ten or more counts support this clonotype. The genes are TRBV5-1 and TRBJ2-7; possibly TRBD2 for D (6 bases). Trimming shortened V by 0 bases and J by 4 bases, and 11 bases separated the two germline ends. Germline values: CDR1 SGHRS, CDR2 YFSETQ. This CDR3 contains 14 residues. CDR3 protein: CASSLGGREYEQYV. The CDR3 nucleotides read TGCGCCAGCAGCTTGGGGGGTCGGGAGTACGAGCAGTACGTC.

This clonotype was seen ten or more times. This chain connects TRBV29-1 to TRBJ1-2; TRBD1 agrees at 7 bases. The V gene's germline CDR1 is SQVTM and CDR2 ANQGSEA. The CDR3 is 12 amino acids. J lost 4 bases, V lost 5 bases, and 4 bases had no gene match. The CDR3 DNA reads TGCAGCGTTCTCAGGGGGTCCTATGGCTACACCTTC. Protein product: CSVLRGSYGYTF.

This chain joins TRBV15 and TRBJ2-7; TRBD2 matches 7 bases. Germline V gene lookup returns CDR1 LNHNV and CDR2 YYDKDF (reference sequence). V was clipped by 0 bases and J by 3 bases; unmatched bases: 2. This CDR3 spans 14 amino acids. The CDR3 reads CATSRDPGGYEQYF. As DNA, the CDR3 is TGTGCCACCAGCAGAGATCCGGGGGGCTACGAGCAGTACTTC.

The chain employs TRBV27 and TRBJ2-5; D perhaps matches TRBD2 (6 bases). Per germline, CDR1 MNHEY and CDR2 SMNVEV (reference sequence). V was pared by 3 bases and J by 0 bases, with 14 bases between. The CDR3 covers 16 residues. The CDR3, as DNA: TGTGCCAGCAGTTTGTTCGGGGGAGCGTACCAAGAGACCCAGTACTTC. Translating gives CASSLFGGAYQETQYF.